The 15 T cell receptor beta chains listed next were all sequenced from one sample in a study of T-cell memory formation after mild COVID-19. TCRdb fed the 5' RACE reads into MiXCR, producing one record per CDR3 protein. The repertoire holds hundreds of thousands of distinct CDR3 sequences, with roughly 24% as singletons. Sequenced sample: PBMCs or a T cell subset sorted from them (not recorded which). The source of these receptors is an adult woman who had mild COVID-19 (a few samples of this study predate the infection). Cell type and time point are not known.

This clonotype came up a few times. This chain uses TRBV4-2 with TRBJ1-2; 9 nucleotides align to TRBD1. The J segment lost 4 bases and the V segment lost 2 bases, leaving 14 bases of the junction unmatched. From germline, CDR1 is LGHNA and CDR2 YNFKEQ. The CDR3 totals 18 residues. The CDR3 region is CASSQPGQGSRFSYGYTF. Written as DNA, the CDR3 is TGTGCCAGCAGCCAACCTGGACAGGGGAGCCGTTTTAGCTATGGCTACACCTTC.

V is TRBV6-5 and J is TRBJ2-1; TRBD2 might be the D (5 bases). The CDR3 spans 19 residues. The germline V gene has CDR1 MNHEY and CDR2 SVGAGI. The V and J ends lost 4 bases and 0 bases respectively, with 22 bases between them. CDR3 sequence reads: CASSFLATRIGDSYNEQFF. The CDR3 DNA reads as TGTGCCAGCAGTTTCCTCGCTACTCGTATCGGGGACTCCTACAATGAGCAGTTCTTC.

The J gene is TRBJ1-1, the V gene TRBV12-3 or TRBV12-4, with D unclear. CDR3 length equals 14 residues. Trimming pared 1 base from V and 1 base from J, leaving 7 bases between. The CDR3 DNA reads as TGTGCCAGCAGTTTAGGTCTGTCGAACACTGAAGCTTTCTTT. This gives the protein CASSLGLSNTEAFF.

Here the CDR3 reads CASTLRGAKNIQYF. Here the CDR3 DNA reads TGTGCCAGCACCCTACGGGGAGCCAAAAACATTCAGTACTTC. This chain uses TRBV5-6 with TRBJ2-4, with D tentatively TRBD2 (5 bases). This CDR3 has 14 residues. Trimming pared 6 bases from V and 0 bases from J, leaving 10 bases between. Germline V gives CDR1 SGHDT, CDR2 YYEEEE.

This clonotype showed up just a few times. The V and J genes are TRBV5-1 and TRBJ1-5, with a tentative D call TRBD1 (6 bases). There are 15 residues in the CDR3. CDR1 and CDR2 (germline): SGHRS, YFSETQ. The V end lost 0 bases, the J end lost 7 bases, and 14 bases lay between the germline ends. CDR3 bases: TGCGCCAGCAGCTTGGCGGGGGCCCTGGCGCAGCCCCAGCATTTT. Translation gives CASSLAGALAQPQHF.

This sequence joins TRBV6-5 and TRBJ2-3; 8 nucleotides match TRBD1. Germline V CDR1 and CDR2: MNHEY, SVGAGI. V dropped 0 bases and J dropped 4; count of bases not matched to a gene: 3. This CDR3 comprises 15 residues. This chain's CDR3 is CASSYSGQGSDTQYF. CDR3 coding DNA: TGTGCCAGCAGTTACTCCGGACAGGGATCAGATACGCAGTATTTT.

The chain employs TRBV24-1 and TRBJ1-2, with 9 positions matching TRBD1. The V segment lost 3 bases and the J segment 8 bases; nucleotides outside the gene matches: 9. Germline V lookup: CDR1 KGHDR, CDR2 SFDVKD. The CDR3 is 15 amino acids. This chain's CDR3 is CATSDPGTGPRGYTF. CDR3 nucleotides: TGTGCCACCAGTGATCCCGGGACAGGGCCACGAGGCTACACCTTC.

The rearrangement joins TRBV7-6 to TRBJ2-3; 7 nucleotides agree with TRBD1. J gave up 2 bases and V 5 bases, and 7 bases lay outside the gene matches. The germline V gene has CDR1 SGHVS and CDR2 FNYEAQ. CDR3 size: 15 residues. The CDR3 DNA sequence: TGTGCCAGCAGCGACCGGGACAGTCCCACAGATACGCAGTATTTT. Residues: CASSDRDSPTDTQYF.

This sequence joins TRBV20-1 and TRBJ2-7; D is possibly TRBD2 (5 bases). The V end was cut by 0 bases, the J end by 9 bases, with 12 bases between. The CDR3 contains 12 residues. Germline CDR1 and CDR2: DFQATT and SNEGSKA (reference sequence). The CDR3 region has the DNA TGCAGTGCTAGAGATTTAACAGCGGCGCAGTACTTC. Translated, it gives CSARDLTAAQYF.

In this sample, this clonotype turned up a few times. This chain connects TRBV11-2 to TRBJ2-1; 14 nucleotides align to TRBD2. Germline V gives CDR1 SGHAT, CDR2 FQNNGV. This CDR3 has 17 amino acids. After removal of 6 bases from V and 8 bases from J, the junction contained 12 bases not matched to a gene. CDR3 sequence reads: CASRGLAGALWAYEQFF. CDR3 DNA: TGTGCCAGCAGGGGACTAGCGGGAGCATTATGGGCTTATGAGCAGTTCTTC.

This chain's CDR3 is CASSGGGSNYGYTF. DNA of the CDR3: TGTGCCAGCAGCGGTGGTGGGAGTAACTATGGCTACACCTTC. The J gene is TRBJ1-2, the V gene TRBV12-3 or TRBV12-4; D unclear. Deletions cut 6 bases from V and 1 base from J, with 12 bases between. This CDR3 region has 14 residues.

The V gene is TRBV20-1, the J gene TRBJ2-3; weak D call: TRBD2 (5 bases). Deletions cut 0 bases from V and 0 bases from J, with 16 bases between. The CDR3 covers 17 residues. CDR1 DFQATT and CDR2 SNEGSKA come from the germline V gene (reference sequence). CDR3 in DNA: TGCAGTGCTAGAGATCTCGGGGTAGCTCCTAGCACAGATACGCAGTATTTT. Translation gives CSARDLGVAPSTDTQYF.

The chain joins TRBV7-2 to TRBJ2-1; TRBD2 might be the D (5 bases). Germline CDR1 and CDR2: SGHTA and FQGNSA. The V end lost 6 bases, the J end lost 8 bases, and 14 bases lay between the germline ends. The CDR3 consists of 13 residues. In nucleotides, the CDR3 is TGTGCCAGCAGTGGGGTAGGACTCCATGAGCAGTTCTTC. It specifies CASSGVGLHEQFF.

This chain links TRBV7-2 with TRBJ2-3; D call uncertain. Trimming stripped 5 bases from V and 1 base from J, with 13 bases between. This CDR3 has 15 residues. CDR1 is SGHTA, CDR2 FQGNSA, per germline. The CDR3 region is CASSPDPLRTDTQYF. The CDR3 DNA reads TGTGCCAGCAGCCCCGACCCCCTTCGCACAGATACGCAGTATTTT.

The chain recombines TRBV28 with TRBJ1-5; D perhaps matches TRBD1 (5 bases). This CDR3 contains 15 residues. Trimming left V 1 base short and J 4 bases short, with 11 bases between. Germline CDR1 reads MDHEN; CDR2 reads SYDVKM. DNA of the CDR3: TGTGCCAGCAGTTTATTGCCAGGGATGAATCAGCCCCAGCATTTT. This codes for CASSLLPGMNQPQHF.